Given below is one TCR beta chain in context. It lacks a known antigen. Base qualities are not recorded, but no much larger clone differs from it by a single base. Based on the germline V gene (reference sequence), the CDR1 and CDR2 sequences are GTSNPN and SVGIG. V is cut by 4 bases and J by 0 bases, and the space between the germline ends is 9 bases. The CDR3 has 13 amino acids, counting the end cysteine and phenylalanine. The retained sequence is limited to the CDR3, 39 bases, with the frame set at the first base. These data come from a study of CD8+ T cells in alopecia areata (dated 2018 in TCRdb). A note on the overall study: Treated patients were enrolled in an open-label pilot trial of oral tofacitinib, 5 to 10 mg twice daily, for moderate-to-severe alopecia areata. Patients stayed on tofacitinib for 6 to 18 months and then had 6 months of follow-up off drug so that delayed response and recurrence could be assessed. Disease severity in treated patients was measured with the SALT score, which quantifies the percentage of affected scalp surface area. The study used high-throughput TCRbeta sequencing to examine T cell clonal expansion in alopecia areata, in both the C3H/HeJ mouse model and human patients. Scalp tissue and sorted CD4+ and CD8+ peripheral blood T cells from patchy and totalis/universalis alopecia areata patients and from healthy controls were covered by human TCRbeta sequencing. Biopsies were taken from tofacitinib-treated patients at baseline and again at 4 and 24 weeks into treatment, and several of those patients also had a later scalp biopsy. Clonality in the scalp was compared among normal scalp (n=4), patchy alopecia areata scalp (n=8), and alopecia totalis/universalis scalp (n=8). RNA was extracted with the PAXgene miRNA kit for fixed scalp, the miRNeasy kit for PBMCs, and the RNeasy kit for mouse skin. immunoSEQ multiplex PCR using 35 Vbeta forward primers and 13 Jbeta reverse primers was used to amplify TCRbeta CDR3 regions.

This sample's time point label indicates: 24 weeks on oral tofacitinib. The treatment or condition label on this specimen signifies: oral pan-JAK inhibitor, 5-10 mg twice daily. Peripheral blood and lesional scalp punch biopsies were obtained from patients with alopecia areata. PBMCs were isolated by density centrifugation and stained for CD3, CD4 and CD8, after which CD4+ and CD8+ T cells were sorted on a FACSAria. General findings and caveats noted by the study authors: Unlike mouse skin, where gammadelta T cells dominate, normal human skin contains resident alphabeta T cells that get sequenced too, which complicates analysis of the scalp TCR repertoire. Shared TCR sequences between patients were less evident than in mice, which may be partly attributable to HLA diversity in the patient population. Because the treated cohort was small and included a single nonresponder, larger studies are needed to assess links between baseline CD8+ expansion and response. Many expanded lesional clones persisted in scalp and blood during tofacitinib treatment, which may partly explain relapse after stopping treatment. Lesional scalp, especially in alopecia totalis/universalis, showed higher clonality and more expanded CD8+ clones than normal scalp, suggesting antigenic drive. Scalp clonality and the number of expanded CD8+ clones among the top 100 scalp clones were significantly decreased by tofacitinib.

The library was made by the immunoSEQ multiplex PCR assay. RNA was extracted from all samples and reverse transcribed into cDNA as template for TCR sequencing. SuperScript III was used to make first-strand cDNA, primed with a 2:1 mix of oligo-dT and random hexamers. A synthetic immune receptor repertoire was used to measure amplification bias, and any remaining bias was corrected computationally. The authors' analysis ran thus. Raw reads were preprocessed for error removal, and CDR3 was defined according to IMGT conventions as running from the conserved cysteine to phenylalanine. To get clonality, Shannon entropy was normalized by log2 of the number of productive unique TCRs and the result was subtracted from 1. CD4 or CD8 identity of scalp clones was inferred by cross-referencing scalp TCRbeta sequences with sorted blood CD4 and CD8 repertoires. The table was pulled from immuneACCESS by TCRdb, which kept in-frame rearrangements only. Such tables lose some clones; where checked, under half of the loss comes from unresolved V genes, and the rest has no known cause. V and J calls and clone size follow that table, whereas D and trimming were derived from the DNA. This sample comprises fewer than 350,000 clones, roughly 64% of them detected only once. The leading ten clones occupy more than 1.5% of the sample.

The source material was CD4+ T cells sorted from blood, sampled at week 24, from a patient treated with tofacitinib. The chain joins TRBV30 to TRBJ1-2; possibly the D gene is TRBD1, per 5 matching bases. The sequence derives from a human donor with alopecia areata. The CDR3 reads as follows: CAWTPGANYGYTF. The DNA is TGTGCCTGGACCCCGGGGGCTAACTATGGCTACACCTTC. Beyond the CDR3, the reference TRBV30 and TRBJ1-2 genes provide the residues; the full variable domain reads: SQTIHQWPATLVQPVGSPLSLECTVEGTSNPNLYWYRQAAGRGLQLLFYSVGIGQISSEVPQNLSASRPQDRQFILSSKKLLLSDSGFYLCAWTPGANYGYTFGSGTRLTVV.